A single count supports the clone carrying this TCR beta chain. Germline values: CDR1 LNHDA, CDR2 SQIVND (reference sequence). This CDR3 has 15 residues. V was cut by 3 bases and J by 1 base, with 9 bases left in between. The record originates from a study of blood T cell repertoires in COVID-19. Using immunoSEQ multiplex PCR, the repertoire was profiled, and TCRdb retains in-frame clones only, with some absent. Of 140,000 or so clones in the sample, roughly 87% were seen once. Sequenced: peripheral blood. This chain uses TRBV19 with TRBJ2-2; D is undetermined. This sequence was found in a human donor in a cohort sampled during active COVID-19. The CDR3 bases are TGTGCCAGTAGTATGGGTGCGGTGAACACCGGGGAGCTGTTTTTT. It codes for CASSMGAVNTGELFF.